Included here is one T cell receptor beta chain sequence, with context. Sequence at one end of the junction differs from germline and may be a read error. The CDR3 totals 13 residues. The germline gives CDR1 DFQATT, CDR2 SNEGSKA (reference sequence). These data come from a study of metastatic and nonmetastatic thyroid tumors. Study overall: Thyroid patients, malignant and benign, had repertoires compared across blood and tumor or nodule tissue.

TCRdb redid the clone calls on the PCR reads using MiXCR. This sample has 30,000 to 40,000 clones, with around a fifth found just once. Each patient came to thyroid surgery without any prior treatment (of any kind). The clonotype originates from a female donor with papillary thyroid cancer or a benign thyroid nodule (not recorded which). Some clones in this sample may be carry-over from other donors' samples. The source material was blood. The rearrangement joins TRBV20-1 to TRBJ2-7, with D unclear. CDR3 bases: TGCATTGCTCCCTCTACCGGCACTTACGAGCAGTACTTC. This encodes CIAPSTGTYEQYF.